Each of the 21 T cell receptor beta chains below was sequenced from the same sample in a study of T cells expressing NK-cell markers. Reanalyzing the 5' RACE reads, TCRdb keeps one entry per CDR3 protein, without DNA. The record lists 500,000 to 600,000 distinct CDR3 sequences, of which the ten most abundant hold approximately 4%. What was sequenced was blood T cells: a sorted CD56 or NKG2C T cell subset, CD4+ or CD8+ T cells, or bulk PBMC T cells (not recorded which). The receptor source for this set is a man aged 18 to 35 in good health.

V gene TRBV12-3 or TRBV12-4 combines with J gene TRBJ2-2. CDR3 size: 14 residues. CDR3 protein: CASSLLSDPGELFF.

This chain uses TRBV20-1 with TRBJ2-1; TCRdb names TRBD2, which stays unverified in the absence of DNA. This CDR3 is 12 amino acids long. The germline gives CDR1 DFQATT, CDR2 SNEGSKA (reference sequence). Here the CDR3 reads CSAGGGPSEQFF.

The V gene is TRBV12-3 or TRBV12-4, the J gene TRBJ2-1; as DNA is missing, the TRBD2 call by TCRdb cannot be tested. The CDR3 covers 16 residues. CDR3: CASSLMASGNYNEQFF.

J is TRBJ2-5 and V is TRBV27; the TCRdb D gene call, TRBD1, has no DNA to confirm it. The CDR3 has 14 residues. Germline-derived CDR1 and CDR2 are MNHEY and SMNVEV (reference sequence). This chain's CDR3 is CASSYRGRRETQYF.

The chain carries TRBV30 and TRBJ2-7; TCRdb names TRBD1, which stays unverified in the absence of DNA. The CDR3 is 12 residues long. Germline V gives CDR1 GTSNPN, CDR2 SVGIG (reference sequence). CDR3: CAWREGIYEQYF.

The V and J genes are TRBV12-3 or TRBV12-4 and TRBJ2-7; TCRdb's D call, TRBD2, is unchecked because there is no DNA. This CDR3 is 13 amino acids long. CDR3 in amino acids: CASSFLGGGPYDF.

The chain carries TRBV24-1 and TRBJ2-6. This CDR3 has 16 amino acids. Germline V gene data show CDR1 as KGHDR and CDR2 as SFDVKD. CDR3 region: CATSVTSLSGANVLTF.

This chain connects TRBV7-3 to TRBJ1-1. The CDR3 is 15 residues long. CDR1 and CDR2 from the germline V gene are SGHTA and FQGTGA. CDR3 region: CASSLNGETNTEAFF.

This CDR3 reads CAISDGTGGVNEQFF. The gene calls are TRBV10-3 and TRBJ2-1; TCRdb calls TRBD1, which cannot be checked without DNA. This CDR3 has 15 residues. Per germline, CDR1 ENHRY and CDR2 SYGVKD.

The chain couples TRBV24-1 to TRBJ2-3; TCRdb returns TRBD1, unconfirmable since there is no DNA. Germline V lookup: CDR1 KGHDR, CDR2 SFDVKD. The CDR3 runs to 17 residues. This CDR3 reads CATSDPDRGGSTDTQYF.

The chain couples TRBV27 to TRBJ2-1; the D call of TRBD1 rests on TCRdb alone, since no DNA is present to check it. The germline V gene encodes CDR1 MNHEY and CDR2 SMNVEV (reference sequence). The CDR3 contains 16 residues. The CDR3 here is CASSVKITGKGNEQFF.

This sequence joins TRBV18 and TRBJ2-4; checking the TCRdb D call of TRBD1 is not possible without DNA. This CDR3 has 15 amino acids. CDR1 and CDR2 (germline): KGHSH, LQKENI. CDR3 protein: CASSPMDRESGIQYF.

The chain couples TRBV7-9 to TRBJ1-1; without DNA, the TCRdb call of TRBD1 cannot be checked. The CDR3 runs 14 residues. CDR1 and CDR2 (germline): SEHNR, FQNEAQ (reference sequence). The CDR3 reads CASSSGGKVTEAFF.

CDR3 loop: CASSQTQPGEQFF. This chain joins TRBV3-1 and TRBJ2-1. The CDR3 is made up of 13 amino acids. Germline assignment: CDR1 LGHDT and CDR2 YNNKEL (reference sequence).

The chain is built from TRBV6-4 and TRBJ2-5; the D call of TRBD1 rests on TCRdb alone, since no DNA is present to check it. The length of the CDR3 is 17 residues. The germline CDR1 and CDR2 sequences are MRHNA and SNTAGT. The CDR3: CASHSDPRPRYQETQYF.

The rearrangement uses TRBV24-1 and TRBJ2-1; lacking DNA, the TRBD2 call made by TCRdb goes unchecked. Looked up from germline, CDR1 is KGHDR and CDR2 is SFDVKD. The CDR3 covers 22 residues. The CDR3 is CATSDQDSLTSGRGISYNEQFF.

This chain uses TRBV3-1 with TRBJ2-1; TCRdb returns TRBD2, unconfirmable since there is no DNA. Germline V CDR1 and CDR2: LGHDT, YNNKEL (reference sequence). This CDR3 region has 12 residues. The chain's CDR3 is CASSSPASEQFF.

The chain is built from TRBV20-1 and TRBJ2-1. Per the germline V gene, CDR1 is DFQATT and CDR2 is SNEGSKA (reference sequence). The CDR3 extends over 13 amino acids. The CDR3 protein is CSARVLGNNEQFF.

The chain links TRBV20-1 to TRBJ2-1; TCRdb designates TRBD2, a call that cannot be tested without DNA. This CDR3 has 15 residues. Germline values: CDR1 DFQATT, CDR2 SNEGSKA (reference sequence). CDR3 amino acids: CSAPPGTSDYNEQFF.

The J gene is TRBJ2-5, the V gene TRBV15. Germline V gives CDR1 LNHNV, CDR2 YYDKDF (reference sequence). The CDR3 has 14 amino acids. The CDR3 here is CATSRDERQETQYF. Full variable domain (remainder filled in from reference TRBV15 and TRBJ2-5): DAMVIQNPRYQVTQFGKPVTLSCSQTLNHNVMYWYQQKSSQAPKLLFHYYDKDFNNEADTPDNFQSRRPNTSFCFLDIRSPGLGDTAMYLCATSRDERQETQYFGPGTRLLVL.

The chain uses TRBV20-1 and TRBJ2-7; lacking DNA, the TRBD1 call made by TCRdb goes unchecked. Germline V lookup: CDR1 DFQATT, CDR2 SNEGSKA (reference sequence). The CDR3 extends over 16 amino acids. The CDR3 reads CSATPLESGGGGEQYF.